One sample yielded the 18 T cell receptor beta chains listed below, sequenced in a study of blood T cells in healthy people across ages. Together with a sample-barcoded 5' primer, a J-beta primer mix was included in a second PCR lasting about 6 to 12 cycles. TCRdb recomputed calls from the 5' RACE reads with MiXCR, one row per CDR3 protein. The table has approximately 800,000 distinct CDR3 sequences, 35% to 50% seen once. Sequencing was carried out using blood. The source is a man aged 80 or over in good health.

This clonotype appeared a single time. The chain combines TRBV9 with TRBJ2-5; 9 positions match TRBD1. The J call is doubtful: the DNA matches TRBJ2-1 better. The CDR3 extends over 15 amino acids. In germline, CDR1 is SGDLS, CDR2 YYNGEE. CDR3 DNA sequence: TGTGCCAGCAGCGAGGACAGGGGATTTGGAGAGACCCAGTTCTTC. The encoded protein is CASSEDRGFGETQFF.

The chain recombines TRBV10-3 with TRBJ1-3; 8 bases are shared with TRBD1. The germline CDR1 and CDR2 sequences are ENHRY and SYGVKD. There are 15 residues in the CDR3. J lost 2 bases, V lost 4 bases, and 4 bases had no gene match. The chain's CDR3 is CAISGQGRTGNTIYF. The DNA for the CDR3 is TGTGCCATCAGTGGACAGGGGCGGACTGGAAACACCATATATTTT.

The rearrangement uses TRBV5-1 and TRBJ1-1, with D maybe TRBD1 (6 bases). The V gene lost 6 bases and the J gene lost 1 base, with 16 bases spanning the gap. This CDR3 has 15 amino acids. The germline CDR1 and CDR2 sequences are SGHRS and YFSETQ. The CDR3 sequence: CASNTEGGRNTEAFF. The CDR3 DNA sequence: TGCGCCAGCAATACTGAGGGGGGTCGGAACACTGAAGCTTTCTTT.

The J gene is TRBJ2-4, the V gene TRBV29-1; D is uncertain. CDR1 is SQVTM and CDR2 is ANQGSEA in the germline V gene. Trimming took 0 bases from V and 3 from J, leaving 9 bases between them. The CDR3 runs to 14 residues. CDR3 coding DNA: TGCAGCGTTGAAGATGCACCGGGCAAAAACATTCAGTACTTC. This encodes CSVEDAPGKNIQYF.

V and J are TRBV2 and TRBJ1-1; 9 bases fit TRBD1. V shed 1 base and J 4 bases; nucleotides not matched to a gene: 4. The CDR3 is 15 amino acids. Germline CDR1 and CDR2: SNHLY and FYNNEI. CDR3 DNA sequence: TGTGCCAGCAGTGAAGGACAGGGGGGATCCACTGAAGCTTTCTTT. Translated: CASSEGQGGSTEAFF.

This clonotype has only a few counts. This chain connects TRBV20-1 to TRBJ2-7; the D is unclear. Germline V gene data show CDR1 as DFQATT and CDR2 as SNEGSKA (reference sequence). The CDR3 runs to 13 residues. V was clipped by 5 bases and J by 1 base, with 12 bases between them. CDR3 residues: CSAYTINSYEQYF. CDR3 bases: TGCAGTGCTTATACTATTAATTCCTACGAGCAGTACTTC.

The V call is TRBV20-1, the J call TRBJ1-2; 11 positions match TRBD1. Germline V gene lookup returns CDR1 DFQATT and CDR2 SNEGSKA (reference sequence). The V and J ends lost 1 base and 8 bases, in that order; junction bases with no gene match: 6. There are 14 residues in the CDR3. CDR3 DNA sequence: TGCAGTGCTAGAGTGGAGGGACAGGGGGTGGGCTACACCTTC. Translation gives CSARVEGQGVGYTF.

The V call is TRBV6-5, the J call TRBJ2-1; D could derive from TRBD1 or TRBD2 (5 bases each). The CDR3 covers 16 residues. The germline V gene encodes CDR1 MNHEY and CDR2 SVGAGI. The V end lost 6 bases, the J end lost 5 bases, and 20 bases lay between the germline ends. The CDR3 loop reads CASSQKGPLPNNEQFF. The CDR3 DNA sequence: TGTGCCAGCAGCCAGAAGGGACCTCTTCCCAACAATGAGCAGTTCTTC.

This chain joins TRBV4-3 and TRBJ2-1; 10 bases fit TRBD2. This CDR3 is 15 amino acids long. J was trimmed by 8 bases and V by 2 bases; bases with no gene match: 6. Per germline, CDR1 LGHNA and CDR2 YSLEER. This CDR3 reads CASSQSSGRGHEQFF. CDR3 in DNA: TGCGCCAGCAGCCAATCTAGCGGGAGAGGCCATGAGCAGTTCTTC.

This clonotype has more than one count but fewer than ten. The rearrangement joins TRBV2 to TRBJ2-5, with 10 positions matching TRBD2. The DNA end is more similar to TRBJ2-7, so the J call may be wrong. Germline values: CDR1 SNHLY, CDR2 FYNNEI. This CDR3 spans 15 amino acids. Here the CDR3 reads CASRTTTLAGAEQYF. The CDR3 DNA sequence: TGTGCCAGCAGGACGACTACGCTAGCGGGAGCCGAGCAGTACTTC.

V is TRBV5-1 and J is TRBJ1-2; 8 bases match TRBD1. The CDR3 extends over 15 amino acids. The V segment lost 4 bases and the J segment 3 bases; nucleotides outside the gene matches: 8. The germline gives CDR1 SGHRS, CDR2 YFSETQ. The CDR3 DNA is TGCGCCAGCAGCCCCGCAGGGGGCGGACACTATGGCTACACCTTC. As protein: CASSPAGGGHYGYTF.

The chain joins TRBV7-2 to TRBJ2-1; D is unclear. Trimming left V 5 bases short and J 6 bases short, with 14 bases between. CDR3 size: 14 residues. Germline CDR1 SGHTA, CDR2 FQGNSA. CDR3 in amino acids: CASSPYTFSNEQFF. CDR3 DNA sequence: TGTGCCAGCAGCCCCTATACCTTCTCCAATGAGCAGTTCTTC.

This chain joins TRBV20-1 and TRBJ1-5; TRBD1 might be the D (6 bases). The CDR3 extends over 13 amino acids. Germline V lookup: CDR1 DFQATT, CDR2 SNEGSKA (reference sequence). Trimming took off 2 bases at V and 7 bases at J, with 12 bases between the two ends. As DNA, the CDR3 is TGCAGTGCTAGAAGGGGGGTCGGGCAGCCCCAGCATTTT. The encoded protein is CSARRGVGQPQHF.

In its sample, this clonotype was seen a few times. The chain joins TRBV29-1 to TRBJ1-4; no clear D. The germline gives CDR1 SQVTM, CDR2 ANQGSEA. This CDR3 is built from 13 residues. Trimming cost V 7 bases and J 6 bases, with 15 bases left between them. CDR3 protein: CSAGRSQDEKLFF. The CDR3, as DNA: TGCAGCGCCGGGCGGTCGCAGGATGAAAAACTGTTTTTT.

V usage is TRBV5-1 and J usage is TRBJ2-7; D is possibly TRBD2 (5 bases). The CDR3 is 14 amino acids. The ends were cut back, 7 bases at V and 2 bases at J, with 16 bases in the middle. Germline lookup yields CDR1 SGHRS and CDR2 YFSETQ. CDR3 nucleotide sequence: TGCGCCAGCGCCCCGGAGGCTGTCCCCTACGAGCAGTACTTC. It is translated as CASAPEAVPYEQYF.

In this sample, this clonotype turned up a few times. As DNA, the CDR3 is TGCAGCGCCAAGGGGAACAGCTTCTATGGCTACACCTTC. Protein product: CSAKGNSFYGYTF. The V gene is TRBV29-1, the J gene TRBJ1-2, with D possibly matching TRBD1 (5 bases). Germline loops: CDR1 SQVTM, CDR2 ANQGSEA. V was cut by 7 bases and J by 4 bases, with 16 bases left in between. The CDR3 is 13 amino acids.

The rearrangement joins TRBV2 to TRBJ2-2; no clear D gene. CDR3 size: 15 residues. Germline CDR1 reads SNHLY; CDR2 reads FYNNEI. V lost 1 base and J 5 bases, leaving 11 bases between the germline ends. CDR3 nucleotides: TGTGCCAGCAGTGAAGATCGAGCTGGTACCGGGGAGCTGTTTTTT. Translation: CASSEDRAGTGELFF.

With respect to this clonotype: The germline gene is not matched at one end of the junction; a read error may be the cause. The chain uses TRBV7-2 and TRBJ2-1; 8 positions agree with TRBD1. The germline V gene has CDR1 SGHTA and CDR2 FQGNSA. This CDR3 comprises 15 residues. The CDR3 loop reads CAGSPGTGQPYEQFF. The CDR3 bases are TGTGCCGGCAGCCCTGGGACAGGTCAACCCTACGAGCAGTTCTTC.